Each of the 4 T cell receptor beta chains below was sequenced from the same sample in a study of blood T cell dynamics during melanoma immunotherapy. Time point described: week 3, after first cycle of checkpoint inhibitor. The assay was immunoSEQ multiplex PCR, and TCRdb's table has in-frame clones only and misses some. This table has about 11,000 clones, about 80% appearing once. The input for sequencing was blood, taken from a patient treated with checkpoint blockade. These receptors all come from a human donor with melanoma.

CDR3 region: CASSQEVTSGFYEQYF. The CDR3 DNA is TGCGCCAGCAGCCAAGAGGTGACTAGCGGATTCTACGAGCAGTACTTC. The chain links TRBV4-3 to TRBJ2-7; 9 bases fit TRBD2. This CDR3 contains 16 residues. CDR1 is LGHNA and CDR2 is YSLEER in the germline V gene. V lost 0 bases, J lost 3 bases, and 6 bases stayed unmatched.

The chain employs TRBV7-3 and TRBJ2-5; D could derive from TRBD1 or TRBD2 (6 bases each). The germline CDR1 and CDR2 sequences are SGHTA and FQGTGA. The ends were cut back, 4 bases at V and 2 bases at J, with 14 bases in the middle. CDR3 size: 15 residues. CDR3 sequence reads: CASSYHGGEQETQYF. The DNA of the CDR3 is TGTGCCAGCAGCTATCACGGGGGCGAGCAAGAGACCCAGTACTTC.

The rearrangement joins TRBV5-4 to TRBJ2-5, with unresolved D. CDR1 is SGHNT and CDR2 is YYREEE in the germline V gene (reference sequence). V lost 6 bases, J lost 4 bases, and 13 bases lay in between. CDR3 length equals 13 residues. The CDR3 here is CASKGSVGETQYF. DNA for the CDR3: TGTGCCAGCAAAGGGTCTGTTGGAGAGACCCAGTACTTC.

This clone was counted a single time. The chain couples TRBV29-1 to TRBJ2-1, with D possibly matching TRBD1 (5 bases). Germline CDR1 reads SQVTM; CDR2 reads ANQGSEA. V gave up 0 bases and J gave up 3 bases, with 9 bases separating them. This CDR3 spans 14 amino acids. CDR3 sequence: CSVEEGRGYNEQFF. The CDR3 coding sequence is TGCAGCGTTGAAGAGGGAAGGGGCTACAATGAGCAGTTCTTC.